This T cell receptor (beta chain) comes out of a study of T-cell memory formation after mild COVID-19. Overall study: TCR clusters showed largely donor specificity. Study-level findings and limits: For contracting clones, CD4+ ones sat mainly in CM and EM, CD8+ in EMRA. That cross-reactive memory joined was suggested by some responding clones appearing in pre-infection memory.

Barcoded TCR alpha and TCR beta cDNA libraries with UMIs came from 5'RACE using constant-segment primers. In TCRdb, the 5' RACE reads were re-called with MiXCR into one record per CDR3 protein. The repertoire consists of around 530,000 distinct CDR3 sequences, with 20% to 25% occurring once and the leading ten covering approximately 8.4%. Regarding this clonotype: The antigen remains undetermined.

Sequencing was carried out using PBMCs or a T cell subset sorted from them (not recorded which). This receptor was taken from an adult woman who had mild COVID-19 (a few samples of this study predate the infection). Cell type and time point are not known.

CDR3 residues: CASSKVEDRNSNQPQHF. Written as DNA, the CDR3 is TGTGCCAGCAGCAAGGTCGAGGACAGAAATAGCAATCAGCCCCAGCATTTT. The chain employs TRBV21-1 and TRBJ1-5; the table names TRBD1, a call not compared with the DNA. TRBV21-1 counts as a pseudogene. There are 17 residues in the CDR3.